These 18 T cell receptor beta chains were sequenced from one sample in a study of T-cell memory formation after mild COVID-19. Each CDR3 protein gets one entry after TCRdb re-called the 5' RACE reads with MiXCR. The data contain hundreds of thousands of distinct CDR3 sequences, around 15% of them singletons. The sequenced sample consisted of PBMCs or a T cell subset sorted from them (not recorded which). All receptors come from a man between 18 and 29 years old who had mild COVID-19 (a few samples of this study predate the infection). Cell type and time point are not known.

There are a few counts of this clonotype. V and J are TRBV7-3 and TRBJ2-7, with TRBD1 matching 7 bases. The ends lost 5 bases at V and 4 bases at J; junction bases unmatched: 5. The CDR3 runs to 13 residues. CDR1 is SGHTA, CDR2 FQGTGA, per germline. CDR3 coding DNA: TGTGCCAGCAGCCTGGGACAGCATTACGAGCAGTACTTC. Its translation: CASSLGQHYEQYF.

V usage is TRBV5-1 and J usage is TRBJ1-1, with D unresolved. Per germline, CDR1 SGHRS and CDR2 YFSETQ. This CDR3 comprises 13 residues. V was trimmed by 5 bases and J by 1 base, leaving 9 bases between them. The CDR3 protein is CASRQLANTEAFF. The CDR3 bases are TGCGCCAGCAGACAGCTAGCGAACACTGAAGCTTTCTTT.

This clonotype was seen a few times. The chain links TRBV20-1 to TRBJ2-7; D is perhaps TRBD2 (6 bases). This CDR3 comprises 13 residues. Trimming shortened V by 1 base and J by 3 bases, and 10 bases separated the two germline ends. Germline V gene data show CDR1 as DFQATT and CDR2 as SNEGSKA (reference sequence). The CDR3 DNA reads TGCAGTGCTAGAGCCGGGACTGGCTACGAGCAGTACGTC. This sequence encodes CSARAGTGYEQYV.

The genes are TRBV29-1 and TRBJ2-5, with D unresolved. This CDR3 spans 14 amino acids. V lost 3 bases and J 1 base, leaving 12 bases between the germline ends. In germline, CDR1 is SQVTM, CDR2 ANQGSEA. For the CDR3, the DNA is TGCAGCGTTGATCCAGTCGCCCCCCAAGAGACCCAGTACTTC. Translating it yields CSVDPVAPQETQYF.

This clonotype was recorded a few times. The chain combines TRBV21-1 with TRBJ1-4; TRBD1 is the table's D call, not checked against the DNA. TRBV21-1 is a listed pseudogene. The CDR3 sequence is 20 residues long. The CDR3 DNA reads as TGTGCCAGCAGCAAAGCTACGAGAGATGGGGACACCAGGGGTAATGAAAAACTGTTTTTT. This gives the protein CASSKATRDGDTRGNEKLFF.

This clonotype was seen just once. This chain joins TRBV4-3 and TRBJ2-1; the match to TRBD2 covers 7 bases. The CDR3 covers 17 residues. Looked up from germline, CDR1 is LGHNA and CDR2 is YSLEER. Trimming cost V 5 bases and J 4 bases; bases outside gene matches: 14. The CDR3 sequence: CASSASGSGNWYNEQFF. The DNA of the CDR3 is TGCGCCAGCAGCGCTTCCGGCAGCGGGAACTGGTACAATGAGCAGTTCTTC.

Only a few counts were recorded for this clonotype. The chain uses TRBV5-1 and TRBJ2-1, with 7 bases fitting TRBD2. Germline values: CDR1 SGHRS, CDR2 YFSETQ. The CDR3 has 15 amino acids. V dropped 0 bases and J dropped 6; count of bases not matched to a gene: 6. CDR3 in amino acids: CASSLATGGGNEQFF. The CDR3 DNA reads TGCGCCAGCAGCTTGGCGACGGGGGGTGGCAATGAGCAGTTCTTC.

A few counts support this clonotype. The chain is built from TRBV19 and TRBJ1-4; weak D call: TRBD1 (6 bases). CDR3 length: 13 amino acids. Per germline, CDR1 LNHDA and CDR2 SQIVND (reference sequence). Trimming pared 7 bases from V and 8 bases from J, leaving 14 bases between. CDR3 in amino acids: CASTFRGGEKLFF. The CDR3 nucleotides are TGTGCCAGTACTTTCAGGGGAGGGGAAAAACTGTTTTTT.

This clonotype was counted between two and nine times. This chain links TRBV7-8 with TRBJ2-1; D possibly corresponds to TRBD2 (6 bases). With 4 bases removed from V and 8 bases from J, the gap between germline ends came to 18 bases. This CDR3 has 15 residues. Germline values: CDR1 SGHVS, CDR2 FQNEAQ. CDR3 coding DNA: TGTGCCAGCAGCTCCGCCAGATGGAGGGACCATGAGCAGTTCTTC. Translation gives CASSSARWRDHEQFF.

This clonotype was seen repeatedly, ten times or more. The chain has TRBV7-9 and TRBJ2-3; 8 bases map to TRBD2. Unmatched junction bases numbered 3, after V lost 6 bases and J lost 1 base. The germline V gene encodes CDR1 SEHNR and CDR2 FQNEAQ (reference sequence). The CDR3 loop spans 14 amino acids. CDR3 in amino acids: CASSPTSGTDTQYF. CDR3 DNA sequence: TGTGCCAGCAGTCCGACTAGCGGCACAGATACGCAGTATTTT. The full variable domain, with the rest looked up from reference TRBV7-9 and TRBJ2-3, is DTGVSQNPRHKITKRGQNVTFRCDPISEHNRLYWYRQTLGQGPEFLTYFQNEAQLEKSRLLSDRFSAERPKGSFSTLEIQRTEQGDSAMYLCASSPTSGTDTQYFGPGTRLTVL.

This clonotype turned up a few times. J is TRBJ1-2 and V is TRBV29-1; no clear D gene. This CDR3 has 11 amino acids. V lost 4 bases, J lost 4 bases, and 7 bases lay in between. CDR1 and CDR2 (germline): SQVTM, ANQGSEA. CDR3 nucleotide sequence: TGCAGCGTTGGGTCAGTCTATGGCTACACCTTC. This translates into CSVGSVYGYTF.

This clonotype has a handful of counts. The chain is built from TRBV5-1 and TRBJ2-3, with TRBD2 matching 7 bases. CDR3 size: 13 residues. The junction had 6 bases not matched to a gene; V was cut back by 9 bases and J by 2 bases. In germline, CDR1 is SGHRS, CDR2 YFSETQ. CDR3 protein: CATKLAPTDTQYF. The CDR3 coding sequence is TGCGCCACCAAACTAGCGCCCACAGATACGCAGTATTTT. Based on the CDR3 plus reference TRBV5-1 and TRBJ2-3, the full variable domain is KAGVTQTPRYLIKTRGQQVTLSCSPISGHRSVSWYQQTPGQGLQFLFEYFSETQRNKGNFPGRFSGRQFSNSRSEMNVSTLELGDSALYLCATKLAPTDTQYFGPGTRLTVL.

The V call is TRBV7-2, the J call TRBJ2-2; 7 bases match TRBD1. CDR3 length: 14 amino acids. V lost 1 base, J lost 5 bases, and 1 base stayed unmatched. Looked up from germline, CDR1 is SGHTA and CDR2 is FQGNSA. CDR3 loop: CASSLGGQTGELFF. The CDR3, as DNA: TGTGCCAGCAGCTTAGGGGGACAGACCGGGGAGCTGTTTTTT.

The V gene is TRBV20-1, the J gene TRBJ1-5; D is unclear. CDR3 size: 15 residues. Deletions cut 3 bases from V and 11 bases from J, with 23 bases between. Germline-derived CDR1 and CDR2 are DFQATT and SNEGSKA (reference sequence). CDR3 amino acids: CSARPDHLGYGAQHF. The CDR3 DNA reads TGCAGTGCTAGGCCCGACCACCTAGGGTACGGAGCCCAGCATTTT.

There are a few counts of this clonotype. The chain links TRBV2 to TRBJ2-2; D unclear. Germline CDR1 reads SNHLY; CDR2 reads FYNNEI. The CDR3 is made up of 13 amino acids. V shed 6 bases and J shed 2 bases, with 7 bases lying between them. CDR3 in DNA: TGTGCCAGCAGGGGGATTAACACCGGGGAGCTGTTTTTT. It yields the protein CASRGINTGELFF.

V usage is TRBV7-2 and J usage is TRBJ1-5; D not resolved. Germline V gives CDR1 SGHTA, CDR2 FQGNSA. V dropped 4 bases and J dropped 1 base, with 11 bases sitting between them. This CDR3 contains 15 residues. The DNA of the CDR3 is TGTGCCAGCAGCTCGTGGGCGGGGAGCAATCAGCCCCAGCATTTT. This translates into CASSSWAGSNQPQHF.

This clonotype was picked up a small number of times. The chain recombines TRBV23-1 with TRBJ2-5, with D perhaps TRBD1 or TRBD2 (5 bases each). TRBV23-1 is an open reading frame whose function is uncertain. The CDR3 runs 14 residues. Trimming shortened V by 0 bases and J by 2 bases, and 7 bases separated the two germline ends. CDR3 DNA sequence: TGCGCCAGCAGTCAATCGAGGGGTCAAGAGACCCAGTACTTC. Encoded protein: CASSQSRGQETQYF.

This clonotype was picked up a small number of times. The chain joins TRBV7-2 to TRBJ1-4, with no clear D. Looked up from germline, CDR1 is SGHTA and CDR2 is FQGNSA. V lost 1 base to trimming and J lost 4 bases, with 10 bases between them. The CDR3 runs to 15 residues. As DNA, the CDR3 is TGTGCCAGCAGCTTAGGAGGCCGGAATAATGAAAAACTGTTTTTT. Translated, it gives CASSLGGRNNEKLFF.